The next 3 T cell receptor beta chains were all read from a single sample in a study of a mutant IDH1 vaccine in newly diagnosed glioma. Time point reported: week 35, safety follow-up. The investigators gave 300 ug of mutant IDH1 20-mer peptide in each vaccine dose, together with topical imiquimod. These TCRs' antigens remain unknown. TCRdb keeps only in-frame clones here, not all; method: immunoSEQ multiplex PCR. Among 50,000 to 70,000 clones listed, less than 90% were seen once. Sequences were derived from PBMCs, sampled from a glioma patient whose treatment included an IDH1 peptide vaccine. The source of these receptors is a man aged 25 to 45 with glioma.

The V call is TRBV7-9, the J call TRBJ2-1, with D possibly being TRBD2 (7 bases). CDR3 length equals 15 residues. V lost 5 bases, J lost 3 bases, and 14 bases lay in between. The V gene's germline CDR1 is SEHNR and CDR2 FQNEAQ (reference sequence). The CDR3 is CASSVGASGYNEQFF. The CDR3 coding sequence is TGTGCCAGCAGCGTGGGGGCTAGCGGCTACAATGAGCAGTTCTTC.

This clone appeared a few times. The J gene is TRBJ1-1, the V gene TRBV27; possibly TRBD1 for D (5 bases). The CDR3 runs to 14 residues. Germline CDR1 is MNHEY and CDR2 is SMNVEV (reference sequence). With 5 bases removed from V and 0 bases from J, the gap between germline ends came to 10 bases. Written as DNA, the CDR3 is TGTGCCAGCAGTAAAGGGACCCTGAACACTGAAGCTTTCTTT. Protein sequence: CASSKGTLNTEAFF.

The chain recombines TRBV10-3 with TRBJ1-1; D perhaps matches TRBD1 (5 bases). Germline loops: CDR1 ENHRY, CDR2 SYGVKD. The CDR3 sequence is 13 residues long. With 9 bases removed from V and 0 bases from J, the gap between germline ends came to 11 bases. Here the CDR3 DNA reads TGTGCCATAAGACAGCCCATGAACACTGAAGCTTTCTTT. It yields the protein CAIRQPMNTEAFF.